This T cell receptor (beta chain) was sequenced during a study of T cells expressing NK-cell markers. The wider study: Sorted CD3+CD56+NKG2C+, CD3+CD56+NKG2C- and CD3+CD56-NKG2C+ T-cell subsets were beta-chain profiled. One of the eight sequenced donors was seronegative, whereas the other seven were HCMV-seropositive.

One entry per CDR3 protein, without DNA, is what TCRdb gives after re-calling the 5' RACE reads. Reported are a few hundred thousand distinct CDR3 sequences; the ten largest clones contain roughly 1.4%. In the case of this clonotype: The antigen is not known.

Broader study findings: The study found these clonotypes also leading the CD3+CD56-NKG2C+ fraction in several donors.

This CDR3 has 13 amino acids. The sequence was obtained from a woman in her fifties or sixties in good health. The chain recombines TRBV12-3 or TRBV12-4 with TRBJ2-7; TCRdb designates TRBD2, a call that cannot be tested without DNA. Sequencing was done on a sample of blood T cells: a sorted CD56 or NKG2C T cell subset, CD4+ or CD8+ T cells, or bulk PBMC T cells (not recorded which). CDR3 amino acids: CASRRRFSDEQYF.